The 9 T cell receptor beta chains in this list originate from one sample, sequenced in a study of cytomegalovirus exposure and HLA in healthy donors. The PCR contained 60 Vbeta and 13 Jbeta primers. The table came from immunoSEQ multiplex PCR; TCRdb's copy has only in-frame clones and leaves some out. The profile covers 150,000 or so clones, with approximately 71% appearing a single time and around 3.4% taken by the ten largest. Sequencing was done on a sample of PBMCs. The source of these receptors is a man in his forties in good health and CMV-seronegative.

This clone showed up just once. The J gene is TRBJ2-3, the V gene TRBV6-4; D uncertain. V gave up 3 bases and J gave up 0 bases, with 4 bases separating them. This CDR3 region has 13 residues. Looked up from germline, CDR1 is MRHNA and CDR2 is SNTAGT. CDR3 DNA: TGTGCCAGCAGTGATCCTAGCACAGATACGCAGTATTTT. It translates to CASSDPSTDTQYF.

Only a few counts were recorded for this clone. The CDR3 nucleotides are TGTGCCAGCAGCTTTTCAGGAGGGATCGACGAGCAGTACTTC. It specifies CASSFSGGIDEQYF. The V call is TRBV7-2, the J call TRBJ2-7, with a tentative D call TRBD2 (6 bases). Per germline, CDR1 SGHTA and CDR2 FQGNSA. The CDR3 has 14 residues. Between the trimmed V and J ends, which lost 3 bases and 5 bases, there was a span of 14 bases. The full variable domain, with the rest looked up from reference TRBV7-2 and TRBJ2-7, is GAGVSQSPSNKVTEKGKDVELRCDPISGHTALYWYRQSLGQGLEFLIYFQGNSAPDKSGLPSDRFSAERTGGSVSTLTIQRTQQEDSAVYLCASSFSGGIDEQYFGPGTRLTVT.

CDR3 amino acids: CASSASNSYNEQFF. CDR3 nucleotide sequence: TGCGCCAGCAGTGCGAGTAACTCCTACAATGAGCAGTTCTTC. The chain employs TRBV10-2 and TRBJ2-1, with unresolved D. The germline V gene has CDR1 WSHSY and CDR2 SAAADI. Trimming left V 4 bases short and J 0 bases short, with 7 bases between. CDR3 size: 14 residues.

The chain carries TRBV4-2 and TRBJ2-7; TRBD1 aligns across 10 bases. V lost 0 bases and J lost 3; bases outside the gene matches: 5. CDR3 length: 16 residues. CDR1 is LGHNA and CDR2 is YNFKEQ in the germline V gene. CDR3 sequence reads: CASSQELGQGIYEQYF. In DNA form, the CDR3 reads TGTGCCAGCAGCCAAGAACTGGGACAGGGGATCTACGAGCAGTACTTC.

The table lists this clone with a few counts. The chain recombines TRBV5-1 with TRBJ2-7, with no clear D. From germline, CDR1 is SGHRS and CDR2 YFSETQ. With 2 bases removed from V and 2 bases from J, the gap between germline ends came to 14 bases. This CDR3 has 15 residues. CDR3 DNA: TGCGCCAGCAGCTTAGGCGGCGGCAAGACCTACGAGCAGTACTTC. Its protein is CASSLGGGKTYEQYF. The full variable domain, completed using reference TRBV5-1 and TRBJ2-7, is KAGVTQTPRYLIKTRGQQVTLSCSPISGHRSVSWYQQTPGQGLQFLFEYFSETQRNKGNFPGRFSGRQFSNSRSEMNVSTLELGDSALYLCASSLGGGKTYEQYFGPGTRLTVT.

The chain uses TRBV25-1 and TRBJ1-4; no clear D gene. Germline-derived CDR1 and CDR2 are MGHDK and SYGVNS. The CDR3 is 14 amino acids. V lost 8 bases and J lost 7, with 17 bases in between. CDR3 DNA sequence: TGTGCCAGCGGTGGTACGGGGATATCTGAAAAACTGTTTTTT. Translation: CASGGTGISEKLFF.

The V call is TRBV9, the J call TRBJ2-3; D unclear. CDR3 length equals 14 residues. Trimming shortened V by 7 bases and J by 4 bases, and 16 bases separated the two germline ends. Per germline, CDR1 SGDLS and CDR2 YYNGEE. CDR3 coding DNA: TGTGCCAGCGGGCGAACAACCCTCGCAGATACGCAGTATTTT. This codes for CASGRTTLADTQYF.

The chain is built from TRBV14 and TRBJ1-1, with D perhaps matching TRBD1 (6 bases). Trimming left V 1 base short and J 0 bases short, with 12 bases between. Looked up from germline, CDR1 is SGHDN and CDR2 is FVKESK. The CDR3 has 16 amino acids. The CDR3 reads CASSQGWTELNTEAFF. The CDR3, as DNA: TGTGCCAGCAGCCAAGGGTGGACAGAATTGAACACTGAAGCTTTCTTT.

The rearrangement links TRBV11-3 to TRBJ2-3; D remains ambiguous. This CDR3 is built from 14 residues. Per germline, CDR1 SGHNT and CDR2 YENEEA. The germline V and J ends were trimmed by 1 base and 2 bases, with 7 bases remaining between them. CDR3 protein: CASSLGQDTDTQYF. The CDR3 DNA follows: TGTGCCAGCAGCTTAGGCCAGGACACAGATACGCAGTATTTT.